Below, 26 T cell receptor beta chains from the same sample are listed, as sequenced in a study of OX40 agonist ivuxolimab in advanced cancers. Sequencing was performed with immunoSEQ multiplex PCR; in TCRdb, only in-frame clones are kept and a portion is missing. The data contain some 45,000 clones, 75% to 90% of them singletons. Sequenced material: CD4+ or CD8+ T cells sorted from blood, taken in a trial of the OX40 agonist ivuxolimab. The source is an adult with an advanced solid tumor such as melanoma, head and neck, liver or kidney cancer.

The V call is TRBV18, the J call TRBJ2-1; D perhaps matches TRBD2 (5 bases). Trimming pared 7 bases from V and 1 base from J, leaving 29 bases between. Germline assignment: CDR1 KGHSH and CDR2 LQKENI. The CDR3 runs to 20 residues. This CDR3 is CASFKSRRSLPSGSYNEQFF. CDR3 coding DNA: TGTGCCAGCTTTAAAAGCAGGAGGTCCCTTCCGTCGGGGTCCTACAATGAGCAGTTCTTC. Variable domain in full (rest from reference TRBV18 and TRBJ2-1): NAGVMQNPRHLVRRRGQEARLRCSPMKGHSHVYWYRQLPEEGLKFMVYLQKENIIDESGMPKERFSAEFPKEGPSILRIQQVVRGDSAAYFCASFKSRRSLPSGSYNEQFFGPGTRLTVL.

The V gene is TRBV30, the J gene TRBJ2-4; 7 bases are a match to TRBD2. Germline CDR1 and CDR2: GTSNPN and SVGIG (reference sequence). This CDR3 has 15 amino acids. Germline trimming cut 4 bases from V and 0 bases from J; bases unmatched to any gene: 6. The CDR3 here is CAWTDGRLAKNIQYF. As DNA, the CDR3 is TGTGCCTGGACCGACGGGAGGTTAGCCAAAAACATTCAGTACTTC. Full variable domain (rest looked up from reference TRBV30 and TRBJ2-4): SQTIHQWPATLVQPVGSPLSLECTVEGTSNPNLYWYRQAAGRGLQLLFYSVGIGQISSEVPQNLSASRPQDRQFILSSKKLLLSDSGFYLCAWTDGRLAKNIQYFGAGTRLSVL.

The chain carries TRBV2 and TRBJ2-2; TRBD1 is a possible D gene (6 bases). Germline CDR1 reads SNHLY; CDR2 reads FYNNEI. Trimming left V 6 bases short and J 0 bases short, with 8 bases between. This CDR3 contains 14 residues. The CDR3 DNA is TGTGCCAGCAGGGGGACACCGAACACCGGGGAGCTGTTTTTT. It translates to CASRGTPNTGELFF.

The rearrangement uses TRBV6-5 and TRBJ1-3; no clear D. The CDR3 sequence is 15 residues long. The V and J ends lost 8 bases and 0 bases respectively, with 14 bases between them. CDR1 and CDR2 from the germline V gene are MNHEY and SVGAGI. The CDR3 protein is CASRRQGLSGNTIYF. The DNA for the CDR3 is TGTGCCAGCCGACGGCAAGGACTCTCTGGAAACACCATATATTTT.

The J gene is TRBJ2-1, the V gene TRBV14, with a possible D match to TRBD1 (6 bases). V gave up 7 bases and J gave up 1 base, with 14 bases separating them. CDR1 is SGHDN, CDR2 FVKESK, per germline. The CDR3 is 15 amino acids. CDR3 sequence reads: CASTPTRGSYNEQFF. CDR3 bases: TGTGCCAGCACCCCAACTAGGGGGTCCTACAATGAGCAGTTCTTC.

CDR3 protein: CASSVYRISYEQYF. DNA for the CDR3: TGTGCCAGCAGTGTCTATCGCATCTCCTACGAGCAGTACTTC. J is TRBJ2-7 and V is TRBV6-1; no reliable D call. Germline assignment: CDR1 MNHNS and CDR2 SASEGT. This CDR3 contains 14 residues. V was pared by 4 bases and J by 0 bases, with 10 bases between.

The chain couples TRBV7-9 to TRBJ1-2; D gene unclear. Germline assignment: CDR1 SEHNR and CDR2 FQNEAQ (reference sequence). The CDR3 spans 14 residues. Trimming removed 1 base at V and 1 base at J, with 7 bases between. This CDR3 reads CASSLVGYNYGYTF. As DNA, the CDR3 is TGTGCCAGCAGCTTAGTTGGATATAACTATGGCTACACCTTC.

The CDR3 sequence: CASSGQGLDEQYF. The CDR3 coding sequence is TGTGCCAGCTCAGGACAGGGTTTGGACGAGCAGTACTTC. V usage is TRBV18 and J usage is TRBJ2-7; TRBD1 aligns across 8 bases. The germline gives CDR1 KGHSH, CDR2 LQKENI. CDR3 length: 13 residues. The V gene end was trimmed by 5 bases and the J gene end by 5 bases; junction bases not matched to a gene: 5.

The chain combines TRBV28 with TRBJ1-5; 7 nucleotides align to TRBD1. The germline V gene encodes CDR1 MDHEN and CDR2 SYDVKM. The V gene end was trimmed by 2 bases and the J gene end by 6 bases; junction bases not matched to a gene: 10. The CDR3 extends over 16 amino acids. This CDR3 is CASSLRQGGSFQPQHF. DNA of the CDR3: TGTGCCAGCAGTTTACGACAGGGTGGGAGTTTTCAGCCCCAGCATTTT.

The chain joins TRBV11-2 to TRBJ2-1, with 11 bases that match TRBD2. V lost 2 bases, J lost 9 bases, and 6 bases stayed unmatched. The CDR3 has 15 residues. The germline V gene has CDR1 SGHAT and CDR2 FQNNGV. CDR3 region: CASSLTSGSMGEQFF. CDR3 DNA sequence: TGTGCCAGCAGCTTAACTAGCGGGAGTATGGGTGAGCAGTTCTTC.

This clone was detected once. The chain recombines TRBV19 with TRBJ2-1; D uncertain. The CDR3 is 15 residues long. Trimming took off 9 bases at V and 0 bases at J, with 15 bases between the two ends. Germline V gene lookup returns CDR1 LNHDA and CDR2 SQIVND (reference sequence). The CDR3 coding sequence is TGTGCCAGCGGAGTGGGCCCGGGCTCCTACAATGAGCAGTTCTTC. As protein: CASGVGPGSYNEQFF.

This clone came up once. This chain joins TRBV6-1 and TRBJ2-1; 11 bases match TRBD1. With V trimmed by 1 base and J by 6 bases, 2 bases remained unmatched. The CDR3 is 15 amino acids. The germline gives CDR1 MNHNS, CDR2 SASEGT. The CDR3 reads CASSEGGQGANEQFF. The CDR3 nucleotides are TGTGCCAGCAGTGAAGGAGGACAGGGGGCCAATGAGCAGTTCTTC.

The J gene is TRBJ2-5, the V gene TRBV28; possible D gene TRBD1, 6 bases. Germline V gives CDR1 MDHEN, CDR2 SYDVKM. This CDR3 spans 15 amino acids. Trimming stripped 2 bases from V and 5 bases from J, with 15 bases between. The CDR3 spells CASSLTRGLGETQYF. The CDR3 DNA follows: TGTGCCAGCAGTTTAACTAGGGGGTTAGGCGAGACCCAGTACTTC.

On this clone: A junction boundary mismatches the germline segment, possibly from a read error. V is TRBV7-7 and J is TRBJ2-1, with 9 bases identical to TRBD1. Germline CDR1 reads SSHAT; CDR2 reads FNYEAQ (reference sequence). The CDR3 sequence is 14 residues long. DNA for the CDR3: TGTGCTAGCAGCCCCGGGACAGGGAGGGAGGAGCAGTTCTTC. Its translation: CASSPGTGREEQFF.

In this sample, this clone turned up a few times. J is TRBJ2-7 and V is TRBV7-8, with 11 nucleotides matching TRBD2. The CDR3 totals 15 residues. CDR1 is SGHVS, CDR2 FQNEAQ, per germline. With V trimmed by 1 base and J by 9 bases, 8 bases remained unmatched. The CDR3 region is CASSLGASGRLGQYF. The CDR3 DNA reads TGTGCCAGCAGCTTAGGGGCTAGCGGGAGGTTGGGGCAGTACTTC.

This clone has only one observation. CDR3 DNA sequence: TGTGCCAGCAGCGGGACAACAGGGTATTCCTATAATTCACCCCTCCACTTT. Its protein product is CASSGTTGYSYNSPLHF. The chain carries TRBV5-6 and TRBJ1-6; perhaps TRBD1 as D (6 bases). Germline CDR1 and CDR2: SGHDT and YYEEEE. V lost 4 bases and J lost 1, with 15 bases in between. The CDR3 totals 17 residues.

The J gene is TRBJ2-1, the V gene TRBV6-6; 7 bases line up with TRBD2. This CDR3 comprises 15 residues. The V gene end was trimmed by 0 bases and the J gene end by 5 bases; junction bases not matched to a gene: 4. Germline CDR1 reads MNHNY; CDR2 reads SVGAGI (reference sequence). CDR3 in amino acids: CASSYSVLADNEQFF. The CDR3 DNA reads TGTGCCAGCAGTTACTCCGTCCTAGCGGACAATGAGCAGTTCTTC.

This chain uses TRBV6-1 with TRBJ2-7; 13 bases are a match to TRBD2. This CDR3 has 20 amino acids. Germline CDR1 reads MNHNS; CDR2 reads SASEGT. Germline trimming cut 4 bases from V and 3 bases from J; bases unmatched to any gene: 18. The CDR3 loop reads CASSGRGTWTSGSKIYEQYF. As DNA, the CDR3 is TGTGCCAGCAGTGGACGAGGCACCTGGACTAGCGGGAGTAAGATCTACGAGCAGTACTTC.

The chain links TRBV29-1 to TRBJ2-1; TRBD2 matches at 8 bases. Germline CDR1 is SQVTM and CDR2 is ANQGSEA. Trimming removed 4 bases from V and 2 bases from J; junction bases left unmatched: 1. The CDR3 loop spans 13 amino acids. CDR3 loop: CSVGTSPYNEQFF. In nucleotides, the CDR3 is TGCAGCGTTGGGACTAGCCCCTACAATGAGCAGTTCTTC.

The CDR3 protein is CASSSRGRPTALSTDTQYF. The CDR3 coding sequence is TGTGCCAGCAGTTCCAGGGGGCGTCCCACCGCCCTTAGCACAGATACGCAGTATTTT. The chain has TRBV28 and TRBJ2-3; 8 bases match TRBD1. With 4 bases clipped from V and 0 bases from J, the junction kept 15 bases outside the gene matches. The CDR3 is 19 residues long. The V gene's germline CDR1 is MDHEN and CDR2 SYDVKM.

The V and J genes are TRBV28 and TRBJ1-5; no clear D gene. Per the germline V gene, CDR1 is MDHEN and CDR2 is SYDVKM. V was trimmed by 1 base and J by 7 bases, leaving 11 bases between them. This CDR3 contains 14 residues. The CDR3 sequence is CASSLSLGWQPQHF. The CDR3 DNA reads TGTGCCAGCAGTTTATCTCTGGGGTGGCAGCCCCAGCATTTT.

V is TRBV7-9 and J is TRBJ2-5, with 13 bases aligning to TRBD2. CDR3 length: 14 residues. The germline V gene has CDR1 SEHNR and CDR2 FQNEAQ (reference sequence). V lost 3 bases, J lost 5 bases, and 0 bases stayed unmatched. The CDR3 DNA reads TGTGCCAGCAGCTTGGGACTAGCGGGGGAGACCCAGTACTTC. Its translation: CASSLGLAGETQYF.

In this sample, this clone turned up a few times. The junction departs from germline at one end; a sequencing error may be responsible. The V call is TRBV14, the J call TRBJ1-1, with D uncertain. This CDR3 region has 10 residues. The germline gives CDR1 SGHDN, CDR2 FVKESK. The CDR3: CASSQEGGLF. CDR3 nucleotide sequence: TGTGCCAGCAGCCAAGAAGGAGGTCTCTTT.

The chain recombines TRBV19 with TRBJ2-1; 7 bases match TRBD1. Losses at the gene ends were 5 bases for V and 0 bases for J; bases not matched to a gene: 13. This CDR3 has 18 residues. CDR1 is LNHDA and CDR2 is SQIVND in the germline V gene (reference sequence). The CDR3 reads CASSVGFSGGSSYNEQFF. In nucleotides, the CDR3 is TGTGCCAGTAGTGTCGGGTTCTCAGGGGGAAGCTCCTACAATGAGCAGTTCTTC.

In this sample, this clone turned up once. This rearrangement joins TRBV4-2 to TRBJ2-7, with D possibly called TRBD1 or TRBD2 (5 bases each). V lost 5 bases to trimming and J lost 1 base, with 15 bases between them. This CDR3 is 15 amino acids long. Looked up from germline, CDR1 is LGHNA and CDR2 is YNFKEQ. The CDR3, as DNA: TGTGCCAGCAGCGTGAACTGGGGGATTTCCTACGAGCAGTACTTC. It encodes CASSVNWGISYEQYF.

The V gene is TRBV30, the J gene TRBJ2-7, with D possibly matching TRBD1 (5 bases). V lost 4 bases, J lost 9 bases, and 19 bases lay in between. Germline-derived CDR1 and CDR2 are GTSNPN and SVGIG (reference sequence). This CDR3 is 13 amino acids long. The CDR3 DNA is TGTGCCTGGAAATCAGGGCCTCCTACGACGCAGTACTTC. Its protein is CAWKSGPPTTQYF.